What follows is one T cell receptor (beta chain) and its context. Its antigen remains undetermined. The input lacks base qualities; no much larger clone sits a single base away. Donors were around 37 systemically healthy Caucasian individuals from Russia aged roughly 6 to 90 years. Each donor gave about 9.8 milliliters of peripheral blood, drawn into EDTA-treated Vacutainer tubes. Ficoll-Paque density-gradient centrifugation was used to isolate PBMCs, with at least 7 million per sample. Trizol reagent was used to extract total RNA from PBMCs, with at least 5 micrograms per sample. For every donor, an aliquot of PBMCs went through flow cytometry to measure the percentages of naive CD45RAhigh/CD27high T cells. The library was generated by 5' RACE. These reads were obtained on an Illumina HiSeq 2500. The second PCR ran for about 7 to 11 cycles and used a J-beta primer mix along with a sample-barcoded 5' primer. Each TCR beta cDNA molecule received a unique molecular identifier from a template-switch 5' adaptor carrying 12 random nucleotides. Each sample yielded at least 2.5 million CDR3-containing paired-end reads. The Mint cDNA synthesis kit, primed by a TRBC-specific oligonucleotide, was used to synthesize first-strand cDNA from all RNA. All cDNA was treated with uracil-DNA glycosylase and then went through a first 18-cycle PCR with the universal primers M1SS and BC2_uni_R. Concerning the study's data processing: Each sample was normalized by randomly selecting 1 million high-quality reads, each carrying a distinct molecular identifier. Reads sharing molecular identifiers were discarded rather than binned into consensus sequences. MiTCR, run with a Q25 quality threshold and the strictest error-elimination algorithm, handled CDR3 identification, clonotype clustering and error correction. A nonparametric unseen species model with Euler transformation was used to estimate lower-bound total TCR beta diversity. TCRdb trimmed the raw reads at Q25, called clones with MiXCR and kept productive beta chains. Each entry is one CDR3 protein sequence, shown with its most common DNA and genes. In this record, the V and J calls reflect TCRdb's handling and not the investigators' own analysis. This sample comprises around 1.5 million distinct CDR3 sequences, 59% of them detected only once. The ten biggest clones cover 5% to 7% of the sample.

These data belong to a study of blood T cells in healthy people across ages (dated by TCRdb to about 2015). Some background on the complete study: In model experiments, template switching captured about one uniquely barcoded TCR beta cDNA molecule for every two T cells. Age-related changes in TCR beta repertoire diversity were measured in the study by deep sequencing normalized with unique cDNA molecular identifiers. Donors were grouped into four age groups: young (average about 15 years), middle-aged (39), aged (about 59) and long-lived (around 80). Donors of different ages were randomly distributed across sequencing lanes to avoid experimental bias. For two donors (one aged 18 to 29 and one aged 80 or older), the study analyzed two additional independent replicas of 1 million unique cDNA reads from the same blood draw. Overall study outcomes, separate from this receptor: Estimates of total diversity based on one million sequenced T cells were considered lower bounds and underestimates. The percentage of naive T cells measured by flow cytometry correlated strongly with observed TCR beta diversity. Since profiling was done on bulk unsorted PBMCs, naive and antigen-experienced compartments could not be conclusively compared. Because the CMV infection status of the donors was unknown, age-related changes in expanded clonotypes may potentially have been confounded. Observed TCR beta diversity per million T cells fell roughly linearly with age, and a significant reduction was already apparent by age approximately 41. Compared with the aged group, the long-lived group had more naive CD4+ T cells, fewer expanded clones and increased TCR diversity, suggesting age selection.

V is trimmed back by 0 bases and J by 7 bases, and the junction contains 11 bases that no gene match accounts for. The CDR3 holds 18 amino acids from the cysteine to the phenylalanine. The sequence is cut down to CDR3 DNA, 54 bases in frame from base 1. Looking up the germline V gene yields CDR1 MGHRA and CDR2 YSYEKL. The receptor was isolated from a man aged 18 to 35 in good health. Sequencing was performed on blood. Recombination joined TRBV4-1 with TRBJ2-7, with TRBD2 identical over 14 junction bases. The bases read TGCGCCAGCAGCCAAGAATTGATGGGACTAGCGGGAGTAGAAGAGCAGTACTTC. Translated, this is CASSQELMGLAGVEEQYF.